The entry that follows covers one TCR beta chain sequence. This record belongs to a study of control samples from healthy donors and cancer patients. Clones were read by immunoSEQ multiplex PCR, and TCRdb kept only the in-frame ones, dropping some. Of 150,000 or so clones listed, roughly 93% are singletons. The sequenced sample consisted of blood. This receptor was obtained from a woman aged 55-75 years in good health.

The CDR3 DNA is TGTGCCAGCAGCGCCACCGGGACAGGGGGCACTAATGAAAAACTGTTTTTT. It specifies CASSATGTGGTNEKLFF. The chain carries TRBV9 and TRBJ1-4; 12 bases align to TRBD1. Germline V lookup: CDR1 SGDLS, CDR2 YYNGEE. The CDR3 has 17 residues. With 3 bases clipped from V and 2 bases from J, the junction kept 5 bases outside the gene matches.